What follows are 5 T cell receptor beta chains derived from one specimen sequenced in a study of blood T cell repertoires in COVID-19. The protocol was immunoSEQ multiplex PCR, while the TCRdb copy is restricted to in-frame clones and leaves out a portion. The sample lists about 300,000 clones, 70% to 90% occurring once. The sequencing input was PBMCs or T cells enriched from blood (not recorded which). The receptors were sampled from a woman aged 18-29 years who had recovered from COVID-19.

In its sample, this clone was seen a few times. This chain connects TRBV10-1 to TRBJ2-1, with 10 bases that match TRBD2. The CDR3 covers 16 residues. Germline trimming cut 0 bases from V and 4 bases from J; bases unmatched to any gene: 3. Per the germline V gene, CDR1 is WNHNN and CDR2 is SYGVQD (reference sequence). The CDR3 DNA sequence: TGCGCCAGCAGTGAGTCTCTAGCGGGAGAGTACAATGAGCAGTTCTTC. Protein: CASSESLAGEYNEQFF.

The gene calls are TRBV5-5 and TRBJ2-1, with D possibly TRBD1 on 5 matching bases. The CDR3 is 14 residues long. The V end was cut by 2 bases, the J end by 8 bases, with 14 bases between. Germline loops: CDR1 SGHKS, CDR2 YYEKEE (reference sequence). DNA for the CDR3: TGTGCCAGCAGCTTCCCGGACATCGTGGATGAGCAGTTCTTC. Amino acid sequence: CASSFPDIVDEQFF. The whole variable domain, filled in from reference TRBV5-5 and TRBJ2-1, reads DAGVTQSPTHLIKTRGQQVTLRCSPISGHKSVSWYQQVLGQGPQFIFQYYEKEERGRGNFPDRFSARQFPNYSSELNVNALLLGDSALYLCASSFPDIVDEQFFGPGTRLTVL.

A few counts support this clone. The chain recombines TRBV19 with TRBJ2-1; 14 bases agree with TRBD2. J was trimmed by 9 bases and V by 10 bases; bases with no gene match: 8. The CDR3 has 14 residues. Per the germline V gene, CDR1 is LNHDA and CDR2 is SQIVND (reference sequence). CDR3 coding DNA: TGTGCCACCGGACTAGCGGGAGGCTACTCTGAGCAGTTCTTC. Translating it yields CATGLAGGYSEQFF.

This sequence joins TRBV5-5 and TRBJ1-3, with 8 bases that match TRBD1. This CDR3 contains 15 residues. Germline V gives CDR1 SGHKS, CDR2 YYEKEE (reference sequence). V gave up 0 bases and J gave up 2 bases; unmatched junction bases: 1. The CDR3: CASSLVTGAGNTIYF. Written as DNA, the CDR3 is TGTGCCAGCAGCTTGGTGACAGGGGCTGGAAACACCATATATTTT.

The chain joins TRBV6-5 to TRBJ1-2; D perhaps matches TRBD1 (5 bases). The germline CDR1 and CDR2 sequences are MNHEY and SVGAGI. The CDR3 consists of 13 residues. V lost 7 bases and J 7 bases, leaving 16 bases between the germline ends. This CDR3 is CASNLHRDFGYTF. CDR3 bases: TGTGCCAGCAACCTTCACCGGGACTTTGGCTACACCTTC.